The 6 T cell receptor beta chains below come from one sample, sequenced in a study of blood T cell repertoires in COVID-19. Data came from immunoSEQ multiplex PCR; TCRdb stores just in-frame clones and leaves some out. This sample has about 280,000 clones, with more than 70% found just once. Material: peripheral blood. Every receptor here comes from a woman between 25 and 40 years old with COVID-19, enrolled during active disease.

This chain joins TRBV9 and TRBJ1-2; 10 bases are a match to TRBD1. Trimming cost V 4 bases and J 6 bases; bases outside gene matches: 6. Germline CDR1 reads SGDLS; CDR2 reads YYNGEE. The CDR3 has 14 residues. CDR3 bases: TGTGCCAGCAGCCCGCGGACAGGGGGGCATGGCTACACCTTC. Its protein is CASSPRTGGHGYTF.

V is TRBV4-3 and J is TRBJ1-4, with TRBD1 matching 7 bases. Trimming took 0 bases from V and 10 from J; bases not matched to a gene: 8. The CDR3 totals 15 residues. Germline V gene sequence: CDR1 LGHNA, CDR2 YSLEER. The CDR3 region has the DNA TGCGCCAGCAGCCAAGATACAGGGGATGCGGCAAAACTGTTTTTT. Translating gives CASSQDTGDAAKLFF.

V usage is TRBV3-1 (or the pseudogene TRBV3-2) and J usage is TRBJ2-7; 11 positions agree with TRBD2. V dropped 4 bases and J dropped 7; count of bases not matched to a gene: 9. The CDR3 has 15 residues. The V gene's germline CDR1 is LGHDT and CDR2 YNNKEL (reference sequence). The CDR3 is CASSLIAGGPGEQYF. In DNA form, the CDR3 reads TGTGCCAGCAGCCTCATAGCGGGAGGGCCGGGAGAGCAGTACTTC.

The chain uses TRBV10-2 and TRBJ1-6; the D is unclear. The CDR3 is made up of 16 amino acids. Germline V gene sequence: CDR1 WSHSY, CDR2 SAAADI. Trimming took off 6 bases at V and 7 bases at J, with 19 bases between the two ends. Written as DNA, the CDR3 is TGCGCCAGCAGGATGGCTTCCGGGATTTCGAATTCACCCCTCCACTTT. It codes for CASRMASGISNSPLHF.

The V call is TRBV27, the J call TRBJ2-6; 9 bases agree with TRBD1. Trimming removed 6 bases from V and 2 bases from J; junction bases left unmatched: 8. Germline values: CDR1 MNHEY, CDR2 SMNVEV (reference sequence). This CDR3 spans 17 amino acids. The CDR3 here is CASSDRGNLAGANVLTF. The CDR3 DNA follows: TGTGCCAGCAGCGACAGGGGGAATTTAGCTGGGGCCAACGTCCTGACTTTC. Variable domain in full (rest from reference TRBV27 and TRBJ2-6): EAQVTQNPRYLITVTGKKLTVTCSQNMNHEYMSWYRQDPGLGLRQIYYSMNVEVTDKGDVPEGYKVSRKEKRNFPLILESPSPNQTSLYFCASSDRGNLAGANVLTFGAGSRLTVL.

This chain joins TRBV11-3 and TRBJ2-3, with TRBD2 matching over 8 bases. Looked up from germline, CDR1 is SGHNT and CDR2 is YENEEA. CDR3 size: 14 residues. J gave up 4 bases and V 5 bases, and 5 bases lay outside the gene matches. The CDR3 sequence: CASSPGGPADTQYF. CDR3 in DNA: TGTGCCAGCAGCCCGGGAGGGCCGGCAGATACGCAGTATTTT.